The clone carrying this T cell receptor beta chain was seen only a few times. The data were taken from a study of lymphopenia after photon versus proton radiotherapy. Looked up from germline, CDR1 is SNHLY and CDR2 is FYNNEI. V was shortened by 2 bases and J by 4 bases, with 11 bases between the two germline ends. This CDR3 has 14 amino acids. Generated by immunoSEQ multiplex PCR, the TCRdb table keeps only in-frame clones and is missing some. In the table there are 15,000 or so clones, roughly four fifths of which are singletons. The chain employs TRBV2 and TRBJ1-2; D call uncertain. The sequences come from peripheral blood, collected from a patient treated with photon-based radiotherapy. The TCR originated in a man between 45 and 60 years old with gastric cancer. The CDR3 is CASSERRSFYGYTF. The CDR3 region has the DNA TGTGCCAGCAGTGAACGCAGGAGTTTCTATGGCTACACCTTC.